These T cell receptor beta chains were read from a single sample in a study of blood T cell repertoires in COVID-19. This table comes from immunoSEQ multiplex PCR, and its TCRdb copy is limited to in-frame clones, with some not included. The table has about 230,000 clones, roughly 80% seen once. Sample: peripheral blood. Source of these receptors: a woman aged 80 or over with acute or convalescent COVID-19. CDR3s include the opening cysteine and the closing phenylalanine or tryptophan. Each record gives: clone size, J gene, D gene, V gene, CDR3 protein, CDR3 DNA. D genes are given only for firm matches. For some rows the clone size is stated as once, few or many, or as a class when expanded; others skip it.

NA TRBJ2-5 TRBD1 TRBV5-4 CASSWGQQWGTQYF TGTGCCAGCAGCTGGGGACAGCAGTGGGGGACCCAGTACTTC
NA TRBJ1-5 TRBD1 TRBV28 CASSGQGAERNQPQHF TGTGCCAGCAGTGGTCAGGGGGCAGAACGCAATCAGCCCCAGCATTTT
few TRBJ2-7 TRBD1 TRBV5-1 CASSQGQGAEQYF TGCGCCAGCAGCCAAGGACAGGGGGCCGAGCAGTACTTC
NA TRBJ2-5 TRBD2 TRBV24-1 CATSDLTSGQETQYF TGTGCCACCAGTGATTTAACTAGCGGACAAGAGACCCAGTACTTC
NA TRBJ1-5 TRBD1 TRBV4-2 CASSQDLQGNQPQHF TGTGCCAGCAGCCAAGATTTACAGGGGAATCAGCCCCAGCATTTT
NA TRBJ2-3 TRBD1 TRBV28 CASSLWGQGADTQYF TGTGCCAGCAGTTTATGGGGGCAGGGGGCAGATACGCAGTATTTT
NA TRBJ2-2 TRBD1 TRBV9 CASSVGTGASAGELFF TGTGCCAGCAGCGTAGGGACAGGGGCCTCGGCGGGGGAGCTGTTTTTT
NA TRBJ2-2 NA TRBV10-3 CATRQSPNTGELFF TGTGCCACCCGACAGTCCCCGAACACCGGGGAGCTGTTTTTT
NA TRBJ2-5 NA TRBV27 CASSLVGGTQYF TGTGCCAGCAGCCTCGTCGGGGGGACCCAGTACTTC
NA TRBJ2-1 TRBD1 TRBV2 CASSRTGNNEQFF TGTGCCAGCAGTCGGACAGGGAACAATGAGCAGTTCTTC
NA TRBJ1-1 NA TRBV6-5 CASSPRQGVNTEAFF TGTGCCAGCAGCCCCCGCCAGGGCGTTAACACTGAAGCTTTCTTT
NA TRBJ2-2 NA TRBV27 CAPLGPGNTGELFF TGTGCCCCCCTTGGTCCGGGGAACACCGGGGAGCTGTTTTTT
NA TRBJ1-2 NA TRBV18 CASAVIRGDYGYTF TGTGCCAGCGCCGTGATCCGGGGGGACTATGGCTACACCTTC
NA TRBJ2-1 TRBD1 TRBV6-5 CASSWTGRNHNEQFF TGTGCCAGCAGCTGGACAGGGAGAAATCACAATGAGCAGTTCTTC
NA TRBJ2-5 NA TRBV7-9 CASSLGGSGQETQYF TGTGCCAGCAGCTTAGGTGGGTCAGGCCAAGAGACCCAGTACTTC
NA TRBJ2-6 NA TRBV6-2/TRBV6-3 CASSSGALGANVLTF TGTGCCAGCAGTAGTGGGGCACTTGGGGCCAACGTCCTGACTTTC
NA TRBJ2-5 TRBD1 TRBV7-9 CASSLGQGWKETQYF TGTGCCAGCAGCTTAGGACAGGGTTGGAAAGAGACCCAGTACTTC
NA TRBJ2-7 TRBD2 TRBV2 CASSFLAGHYEQYF TGTGCCAGCAGTTTTCTAGCGGGACACTACGAGCAGTACTTC
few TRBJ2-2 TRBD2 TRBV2 CASSVSSGGGELFF TGTGCCAGCAGTGTATCTAGCGGGGGAGGGGAGCTGTTTTTT
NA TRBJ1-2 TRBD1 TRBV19 CASSPTGGGYTF TGTGCCAGTAGTCCCACAGGGGGCGGCTACACCTTC
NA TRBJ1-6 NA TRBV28 CASSLFTGSSYNSPLHF TGTGCCAGCAGTTTGTTCACAGGGAGCTCCTATAATTCACCCCTCCACTTT
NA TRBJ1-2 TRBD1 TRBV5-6 CASSGQGVLNYGYTF TGTGCCAGCAGCGGACAGGGGGTGCTTAACTATGGCTACACCTTC
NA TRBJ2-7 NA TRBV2 CASIKGDNSYEQYF TGTGCCAGCATCAAGGGGGACAACTCCTACGAGCAGTACTTC
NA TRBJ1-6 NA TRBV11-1 CASSIRENSPLHF TGTGCCAGCAGCATACGGGAGAATTCACCCCTCCACTTT
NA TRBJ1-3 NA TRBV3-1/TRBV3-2 CASSYGQNSGNTIYF TGTGCCAGCAGCTACGGACAGAACTCTGGAAACACCATATATTTT
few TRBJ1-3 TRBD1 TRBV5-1 CASSVDRASGNTIYF TGCGCCAGCAGCGTAGACAGGGCCTCTGGAAACACCATATATTTT
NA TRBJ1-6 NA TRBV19 CASSPSDGRNSPLHF TGTGCCAGTAGTCCTTCGGACGGGAGGAATTCACCCCTCCACTTT
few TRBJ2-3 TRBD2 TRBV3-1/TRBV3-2 CASSQGLAGGTDTQYF TGTGCCAGCAGCCAAGGGCTAGCGGGGGGCACAGATACGCAGTATTTT
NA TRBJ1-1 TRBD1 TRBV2 CASSGVTGILSEAFF TGTGCCAGCAGTGGGGTGACAGGGATCCTCTCTGAAGCTTTCTTT
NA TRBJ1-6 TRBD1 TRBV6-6 CASRPRGQDSPLHF TGTGCCAGCAGACCCAGGGGGCAGGATTCACCCCTCCACTTT
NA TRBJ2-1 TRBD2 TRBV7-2 CASSTGLAGKEQFF TGTGCCAGCAGCACAGGACTAGCGGGGAAAGAGCAGTTCTTC
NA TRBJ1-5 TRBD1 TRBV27 CASSLGTGYQPQHF TGTGCCAGCAGTTTAGGGACAGGGTATCAGCCCCAGCATTTT
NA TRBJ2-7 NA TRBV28 CASSLSGAYEQYF TGTGCCAGCAGTTTATCAGGCGCCTACGAGCAGTACTTC